The T cell receptor beta chain under discussion was sequenced for a study of T cell responses to AZD1222 COVID-19 vaccine. Study summary: Pooling was applied to second doses at about 4 or about 12 weeks. The study's findings and limits: In all cases, repertoires were sampled only after the peak T cell response. Only a handful of AZD1222 recipients were seropositive at baseline. The donor group comprised mostly white British people and more females; the analysis possibly underestimated clonal diversity.

This table comes from immunoSEQ multiplex PCR, and its TCRdb copy is limited to in-frame clones, with some not included. The table has some 150,000 clones, under 95% seen once. The CDR3 spans 12 residues. With 6 bases removed from V and 4 bases from J, the gap between germline ends came to 7 bases. This clone was seen once. The target antigen is unknown. The TCR was taken from an adult in good health. Sample: peripheral blood, taken on day 0 of AZD1222 vaccination. This rearrangement joins TRBV12-3 or TRBV12-4 to TRBJ1-5, with D unresolved. This CDR3 is CASSDGNQPQHF. CDR3 in DNA: TGTGCCAGCAGCGACGGTAATCAGCCCCAGCATTTT.